Described below is a single T cell receptor (beta chain) sequence and its context. What antigen it recognizes has not been identified. No base quality information exists; no much larger clone differs at one position. The cohort consisted of 666 healthy bone marrow donors. At the time of sampling, all cohort members were nominally healthy, though unrecorded immune exposures were likely present. The donor tested CMV seropositive, placing the donor among the 290 or so seropositive members of the cohort. A peripheral blood sample was provided by each donor, and peripheral blood mononuclear cells were used for TCR beta sequencing. Genomic DNA extraction from the blood cell samples was performed with the Qiagen DNeasy Blood Extraction Kit. The sample comes from a study of cytomegalovirus exposure and HLA in healthy donors (dated by TCRdb to 2017 to 2019). Study-wide context: An earlier analysis of some 620 of the donors reported 250 to 350 Gb of sequence data and 90 million to 120 million unique TCR beta sequences obtained from around 190 million T cells. Genome-wide SNP genotypes for about three fifths of the roughly 670 donors were used in a later genetic analysis, which treated that subset as a discovery cohort. The number of donors typed differed by locus, with roughly 620-630 for A, B, C, DRB1 and DQB1, around 500 for DQA1, approximately 580 for DPA1, and 400 to 490 for DPB1. All discovery cohort repertoires had been generated on a single sequencing platform. Among 300 to 500 genotyped donors of the cohort, an average of about 220,000 unique TCR beta nucleotide sequences was sequenced per donor, of which 15% to 20% were non-productive. A later analysis re-examined previously published TCR beta repertoires from roughly 720 donors and added high-resolution HLA genotyping to investigate patterns of TCR occurrence. A separate validation cohort of approximately 120 different subjects was used in addition to the approximately 670-subject first cohort. To predict cytomegalovirus infection status, the study brought together high-throughput TCR immunosequencing, statistical association of individual TCRs with disease status, and machine learning. HLA typing included class I and class II loci at four-digit resolution. An earlier analysis of about 600 of the donors used high-throughput TCR beta sequencing to judge whether each TCR beta V gene segment behaved as functional or pseudogenic. Five DR-DQ haplotypes were treated as single units for association and clustering because of strong linkage in the cohort. In the later analysis, no new phenotypic data were used to find candidate immune exposures; instead, reliance was placed on TCR beta sequences and their occurrence across donors. Of the roughly 400 genotyped donors, over 65% fell in the genetic ancestry cluster associated with self-reported Caucasian donors. About 280 gigabases of sequencing data and approximately 91 million unique TCR sequences made up an early release that covered under 750 HLA-typed donors. Donor age, sex, ethnicity and CMV serostatus were compiled together with the repertoire data. The study profiled the T cell repertoires of hundreds of subjects by immunosequencing and related them to cytomegalovirus serostatus. The study aimed to test whether cataloging public T cell receptors could reveal signatures of past pathogen exposure.

Receptor amplification or capture employed the immunoSEQ multiplex PCR assay. For the multiplex PCR, a mixture combining 60 forward primers for TCR Vbeta segments and 13 reverse primers for TCR Jbeta segments was used. A multiplex PCR assay on genomic DNA amplified the CDR3 region of rearranged TCR beta genes. The amplified TCR beta libraries were sequenced on the Illumina HiSeq System as 87-base-pair reads. The authors' pipeline ran thus. A later analysis tallied approximately 87 million unique TCR beta chains across the 650 to 750 repertoires, and about 12 million of those chains were shared by two or more donors. Raw reads were error-corrected and collapsed into unique sequences by a nearest-neighbor algorithm in which closely related sequences were merged to remove PCR and sequencing errors. To assign V, D and J gene segments, CDR3 sequences were aligned to IMGT reference sequences. Each retained sequence needed at least a six-nucleotide match to both a V gene segment and a J gene segment. Rearrangements were classified as productive when the CDR3 lacked stop codons and remained in frame with V and J, and all other rearrangements were classified as non-productive. Following IMGT convention, CDR3 was defined as the stretch from the second conserved V-encoded cysteine to the conserved J-encoded phenylalanine. Sequences without an unambiguous match to a single V gene segment were excluded from the earlier analysis of several hundred of the donors. In an earlier analysis of several hundred of the donors, V segments were called functional above 56.7% productive rearrangements and were called segregating when the between-donor standard deviation exceeded 5%. A statistical classification framework was developed to diagnose cytomegalovirus status using the catalog of TCR beta chain sequences. A later analysis assigned V and J genes by comparing TCR nucleotide sequences with IMGT/GENE-DB human TR gene sequences. In a later analysis, CDR3 sequences and most-parsimonious VDJ recombination scenarios were assigned using the TCRdist pipeline. In a later analysis, every TCR beta chain was defined by the combination of its CDR3 amino acid sequence and its V-gene family, and reads without a unique V-gene family were dropped. As a way to deal with suspected cross-contamination and a sequencing artifact, a later analysis dropped 500 to 700 nucleotide sequences that were highly shared and had low generation probability. In a later analysis, a clonal expansion index was calculated for each public chain from normalized within-repertoire ranks of inferred template counts. A later analysis computed generation probabilities with a VDJ recombination model fitted to out-of-frame rearrangements, and checked the results against IGoR. In a later analysis, hypergeometric tests were used to score TCR-TCR, TCR-HLA and TCR-CMV co-occurrence, with a repertoire-size bias correction applied to TCR pairs. False discovery rates were estimated in a later analysis by permuting HLA or CMV assignments 20 times. In a later analysis, co-occurring TCRs were grouped using DBSCAN, and TCRdist sequence similarity was added for clustering within HLA-allele-positive subsets. For co-occurrence clustering, repertoires with fewer than 30,000 or more than 120,000 public chains were excluded, along with four or five repertoires with anomalous nucleotide sharing. Held by TCRdb, this immuneACCESS table contains in-frame sequences only and omits some clones. Under half of the omission traces to an unresolved V gene where checked; the cause of the rest is unknown. That table gives V, J and clone size, and the DNA gave D and trimming. For this sample the table gives 200,000 or so clones, of which about 77% were detected only once. Around 2.2% of the sample goes to the ten largest clones.

Via the germline V gene (reference sequence), CDR1 is MNHEY and CDR2 SMNVEV. Including the terminal cysteine and phenylalanine, the CDR3 comprises 13 residues. Solely the CDR3 DNA is kept, with 39 bases framed from the first base. V is cut by 8 bases and J by 1 base, and the space between the germline ends is 11 bases. Findings and caveats that apply to the study as a whole: Most TCR sequences were observed very rarely across donors, whereas some public TCRs were present in many individuals. In both the original and validation cohorts, the classifier was reported to diagnose cytomegalovirus status with high specificity and sensitivity. When HLA alleles, especially DR and DQ, strongly co-occurred, TCR associations were difficult to assign to individual alleles. Linkage disequilibrium might explain the correlated functional status among segregating V segments, but an unknown experimental factor could not be excluded. The cohort was sequenced for TCR beta chains only, and without alpha or paired-chain data the features that could be detected were limited. A total of fewer than 200 TCR beta chains were listed by the study as associated with cytomegalovirus. Several of the top co-occurrence clusters appeared to be linked to parvovirus B19, influenza, CMV and Epstein-Barr virus, according to a later analysis. The earlier analysis of 587 of the donors excluded seventeen rarely observed V segments, including chromosome 9 orphons, because counts were too low. A few of the identified cytomegalovirus-associated TCR beta chains were confirmed in vitro to be specific for cytomegalovirus antigens. The authors suggested that the approach could potentially be generalized to other disease states and immunological phenotypes. A further reported finding was that TCR beta sequences accurately predicted the HLA-A and HLA-B alleles for most subjects in the first cohort. For the cohort, immune exposure information was limited to CMV serostatus. In an earlier analysis of about 550 of the donors, most TCR beta V segments were observed in productive rearrangements about 87% or about 30% of the time, broadly matching IMGT annotations. A group of highly shared sequence variants was considered likely to be a technical artifact of the sequencing pipeline. V-gene and J-gene trimming of TCR beta chains was associated with a missense DCLRE1C variant in a later genetic analysis, and the association was replicated in an independent cohort. Because HLA typing was missing for some donors at each locus, association tests included only the typed subset. Sequencing depth was assumed to be roughly uniform across donors in the presence/absence analyses, though that assumption may not hold. The 87-base-pair reads could not distinguish some IMGT-functional V segments, including TRBV6-2 and TRBV6-3, so those segments were excluded. According to a later analysis, TCR association rates differed among HLA loci, with DRB1 alleles showing the most associated TCRs and HLA-C alleles showing the fewest. In a later genetic analysis, fewer N-insertions in productive TCRs were reported among donors in an Asian-associated ancestry cluster than the roughly 670-donor mean. In a later analysis, 16,951 TCR beta sequences were associated with specific HLA alleles at a false discovery rate of 0.05. In a later analysis, most CMV-associated TCR beta chains were found to appear HLA-restricted, with HLA associations seemingly driven largely by CMV exposure. In a later analysis, HLA-associated TCR beta chains showed more clonal expansion and lower generation probabilities than non-associated chains that were equally common.

The V and J segments used are TRBV27 and TRBJ1-1, with the D gene uncertain. Material: PBMCs. This sequence was found in a woman aged 25 to 39 in good health and CMV-seropositive. At the DNA level, the sequence is TGTGCCAGCGGAATAGAGGGGAACACTGAAGCTTTCTTT. This codes for CASGIEGNTEAFF.